This T cell receptor (beta chain) originates from a study of siplizumab effects on memory and regulatory T cells. Findings and caveats of the study: Roughly 75-95% of dividing CD4+ or CD8+ clones were without an attributable naive or memory phenotype. There were only a minor fraction of alloreactive clones that mapped to unstimulated subsets. The study found naive T cells seemingly more diverse than memory cells and seemingly major alloresponse contributors.

The CDR3 runs 14 residues. CDR1 and CDR2 (germline): SNHLY, FYNNEI. V was shortened by 6 bases and J by 6 bases, with 15 bases between the two germline ends. Turning to this clone: As yet, its antigen is unknown.

TCRdb's table, derived via immunoSEQ multiplex PCR, lists solely in-frame clones and lacks some. The sample consists of more than 95,000 clones, approximately 94% of them appearing once. The rearrangement links TRBV2 to TRBJ2-1; tentatively, D is TRBD1 (6 bases). The TCR was taken from a human donor in good health. Sequencing was done on a sample of non-Treg CD4+ T cells sorted from blood. CDR3 sequence reads: CASRKQGRGNEQFF. CDR3 coding DNA: TGTGCCAGCAGGAAACAGGGCCGGGGCAATGAGCAGTTCTTC.